This TCR beta chain is from a study of cytomegalovirus exposure and HLA in healthy donors. This clone was observed once. Its antigen is unidentified. Researchers ran the PCR with 60 Vbeta and 13 Jbeta primers. Study processing details: Approximately 78 million unique TCR beta chains, some 10 million of them shared, were counted by a later analysis. The repertoire was sequenced with immunoSEQ multiplex PCR; TCRdb's copy has only in-frame clones and lacks some. For V, J and clone size, that table is used; D and trimming come from the DNA. The sample lists approximately 150,000 clones; approximately 82% were seen once. Study-wide findings and caveats: Upon later analysis, TCR association rates were observed to vary by HLA locus, being highest for DRB1 and lowest for HLA-C. Published work reported that the classifier diagnosed cytomegalovirus status with high specificity and sensitivity.

The sequence derives from a woman between 40 and 55 years old in good health and CMV-seronegative. Sequencing was carried out using PBMCs.

The CDR3 region is CASSASPGTEETQYF. Here the CDR3 DNA reads TGTGCCAGCAGCGCATCTCCCGGGACAGAAGAGACCCAGTACTTC. This chain connects TRBV9 to TRBJ2-5; 7 bases map to TRBD1. CDR1 is SGDLS, CDR2 YYNGEE, per germline. The CDR3 is 15 amino acids. The V and J ends lost 3 bases and 3 bases, in that order; junction bases with no gene match: 8. The variable domain in full, with the rest retrieved from reference TRBV9 and TRBJ2-5, is DSGVTQTPKHLITATGQRVTLRCSPRSGDLSVYWYQQSLDQGLQFLIQYYNGEERAKGNILERFSAQQFPDLHSELNLSSLELGDSALYFCASSASPGTEETQYFGPGTRLLVL.